This T cell receptor beta chain is from a study of shared clonotypes between healthy human individuals. Study summary: The study used three CD4 naive, three CD4 memory, two CD8 naive and one CD8 memory plate per donor.

Details on this clone: Antigen specificity is unknown.

Study-level points and caveats: Richness estimates generally favored naive over memory subsets. Sequencing depth was expected to affect clonotype sharing among donors.

Terminally differentiated effector memory CD45RA+ cells were left out of the naive CD8 fraction, which was CD45RO-negative and positively selected for CCR7. In germline, CDR1 is KGHSH, CDR2 LQKENI. V was shortened by 4 bases and J by 0 bases, with 8 bases between the two germline ends. The CDR3 is 14 amino acids. Sorted-subset replicate PCRs used around 220 ng DNA, around 31,000 T cell genomes. Clones were read by immunoSEQ multiplex PCR, and TCRdb kept only the in-frame ones, dropping some. The profile shows around 2.1 million clones, roughly 91% of them singletons. Sequencing input: naive CD8+ T cells from PBMCs. The receptor was isolated from a man aged 18 to 29 in good health. Some clones in this sample may be carry-over from other donors' samples. The rearrangement uses TRBV18 and TRBJ2-3; D unclear. The CDR3 DNA follows: TGTGCCAGCTCACTCCGGTCTAGCACAGATACGCAGTATTTT. Translating gives CASSLRSSTDTQYF.